This T cell receptor beta chain came from a study of cytomegalovirus exposure and HLA in healthy donors. PCR amplification relied on 60 Vbeta primers (plus 13 Jbeta primers). Clones were sequenced by immunoSEQ multiplex PCR, and TCRdb holds only the in-frame ones, with some missing. The sample lists approximately 130,000 clones, 83% seen once, with 0.95% to 1.5% in the top ten. Each donor's status was that of a healthy bone marrow donor. V dropped 0 bases and J dropped 2 bases, with 8 bases sitting between them. The CDR3 totals 15 residues. Germline loops: CDR1 SGHTA, CDR2 FQGNSA. J is TRBJ2-1 and V is TRBV7-2, with D maybe TRBD1 (6 bases). Sequenced: PBMCs. This TCR derives from a girl aged 2 to 9 in good health and CMV-seronegative. CDR3 in DNA: TGTGCCAGCAGCTTAGCCAGGGGCCCCTACAATGAGCAGTTCTTC. The encoded protein is CASSLARGPYNEQFF.